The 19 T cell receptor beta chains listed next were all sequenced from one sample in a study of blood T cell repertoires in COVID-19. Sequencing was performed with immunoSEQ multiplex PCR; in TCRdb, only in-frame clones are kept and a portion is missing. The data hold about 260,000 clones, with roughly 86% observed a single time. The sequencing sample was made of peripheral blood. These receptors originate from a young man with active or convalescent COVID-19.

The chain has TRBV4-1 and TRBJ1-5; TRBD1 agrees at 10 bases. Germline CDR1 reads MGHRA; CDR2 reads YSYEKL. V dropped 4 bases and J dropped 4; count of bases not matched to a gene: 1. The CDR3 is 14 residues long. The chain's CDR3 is CASSPDRGNQPQHF. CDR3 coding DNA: TGCGCCAGCAGCCCGGACAGGGGGAATCAGCCCCAGCATTTT.

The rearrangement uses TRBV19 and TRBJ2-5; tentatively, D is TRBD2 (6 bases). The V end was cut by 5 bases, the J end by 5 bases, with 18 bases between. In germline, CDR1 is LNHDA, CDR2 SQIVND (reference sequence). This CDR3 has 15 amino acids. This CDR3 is CASSPPSGFGETQYF. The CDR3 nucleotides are TGTGCCAGTAGTCCCCCGAGCGGGTTTGGGGAGACCCAGTACTTC.

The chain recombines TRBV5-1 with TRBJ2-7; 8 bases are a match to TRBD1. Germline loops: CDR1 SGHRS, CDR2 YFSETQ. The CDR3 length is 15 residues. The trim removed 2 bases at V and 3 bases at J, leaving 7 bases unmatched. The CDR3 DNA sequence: TGCGCCAGCAGCTTCCTACAGGGGGATAACTACGAGCAGTACTTC. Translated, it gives CASSFLQGDNYEQYF. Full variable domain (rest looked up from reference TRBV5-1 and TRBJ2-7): KAGVTQTPRYLIKTRGQQVTLSCSPISGHRSVSWYQQTPGQGLQFLFEYFSETQRNKGNFPGRFSGRQFSNSRSEMNVSTLELGDSALYLCASSFLQGDNYEQYFGPGTRLTVT.

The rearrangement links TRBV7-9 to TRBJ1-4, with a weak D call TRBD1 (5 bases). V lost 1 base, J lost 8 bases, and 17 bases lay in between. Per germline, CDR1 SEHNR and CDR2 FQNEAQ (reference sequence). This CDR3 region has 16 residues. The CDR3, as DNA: TGTGCCAGCAGCTTAGGGGGCGGGAGCGGACGAGAAAAACTGTTTTTT. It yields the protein CASSLGGGSGREKLFF.

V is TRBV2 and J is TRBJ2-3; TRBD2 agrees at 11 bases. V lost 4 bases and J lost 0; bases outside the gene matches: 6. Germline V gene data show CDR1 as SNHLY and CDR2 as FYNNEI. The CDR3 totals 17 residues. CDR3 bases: TGTGCCAGCAGTGTCCCTAGCGGGGGGATGAGCACAGATACGCAGTATTTT. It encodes CASSVPSGGMSTDTQYF.

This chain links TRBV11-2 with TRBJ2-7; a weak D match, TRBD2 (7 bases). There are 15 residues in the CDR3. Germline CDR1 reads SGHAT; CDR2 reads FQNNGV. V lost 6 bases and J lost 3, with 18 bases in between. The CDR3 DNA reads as TGTGCCAGCAGTCTTCTGGGGGGGGGCGGCTACGAGCAGTACTTC. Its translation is CASSLLGGGGYEQYF.

CDR3 residues: CASSQDGRGRPTDTQYF. The CDR3 nucleotides are TGTGCCAGCAGCCAAGATGGGCGCGGGAGGCCCACAGATACGCAGTATTTT. The chain employs TRBV4-2 and TRBJ2-3, with 8 bases fitting TRBD2. V lost 0 bases, J lost 2 bases, and 7 bases stayed unmatched. Germline CDR1 LGHNA, CDR2 YNFKEQ. This CDR3 spans 17 amino acids.

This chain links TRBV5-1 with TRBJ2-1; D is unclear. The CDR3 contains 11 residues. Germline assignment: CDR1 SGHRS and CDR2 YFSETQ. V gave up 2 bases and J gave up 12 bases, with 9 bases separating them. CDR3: CASSFDSGQFF. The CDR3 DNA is TGCGCCAGCAGCTTTGATTCAGGGCAGTTCTTC. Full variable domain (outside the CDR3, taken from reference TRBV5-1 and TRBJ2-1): KAGVTQTPRYLIKTRGQQVTLSCSPISGHRSVSWYQQTPGQGLQFLFEYFSETQRNKGNFPGRFSGRQFSNSRSEMNVSTLELGDSALYLCASSFDSGQFFGPGTRLTVL.

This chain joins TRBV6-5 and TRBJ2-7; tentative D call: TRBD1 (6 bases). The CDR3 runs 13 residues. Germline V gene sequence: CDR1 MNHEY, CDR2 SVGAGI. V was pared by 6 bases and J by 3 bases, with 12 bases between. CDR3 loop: CASRPRGDYEQYF. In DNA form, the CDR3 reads TGTGCCAGCAGACCCAGGGGCGACTACGAGCAGTACTTC.

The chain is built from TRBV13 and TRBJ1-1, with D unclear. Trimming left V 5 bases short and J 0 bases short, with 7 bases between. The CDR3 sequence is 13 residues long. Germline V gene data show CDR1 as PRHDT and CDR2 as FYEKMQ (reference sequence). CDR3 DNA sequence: TGTGCCAGCAGCAAGAGGTTGAACACTGAAGCTTTCTTT. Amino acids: CASSKRLNTEAFF.

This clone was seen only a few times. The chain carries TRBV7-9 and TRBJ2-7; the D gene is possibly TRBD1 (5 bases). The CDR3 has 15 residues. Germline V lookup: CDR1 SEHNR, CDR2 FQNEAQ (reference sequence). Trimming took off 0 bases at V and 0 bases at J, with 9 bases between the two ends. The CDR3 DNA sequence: TGTGCCAGCAGCTTAGCACAGGAGAGCTCCTACGAGCAGTACTTC. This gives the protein CASSLAQESSYEQYF.

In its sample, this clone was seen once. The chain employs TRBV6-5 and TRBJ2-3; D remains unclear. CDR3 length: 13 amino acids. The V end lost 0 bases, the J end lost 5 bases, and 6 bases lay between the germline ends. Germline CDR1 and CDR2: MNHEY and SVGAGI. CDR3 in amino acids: CASSYSLRDTQYF. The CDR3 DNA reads TGTGCCAGCAGTTACTCTCTCCGAGATACGCAGTATTTT.

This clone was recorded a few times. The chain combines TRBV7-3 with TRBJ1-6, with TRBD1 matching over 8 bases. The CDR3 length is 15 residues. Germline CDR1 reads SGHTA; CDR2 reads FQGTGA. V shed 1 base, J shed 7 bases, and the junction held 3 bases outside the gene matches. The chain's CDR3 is CASSLKNRGNSPLHF. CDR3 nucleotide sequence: TGTGCCAGCAGCTTAAAGAACAGGGGGAATTCACCCCTCCACTTT.

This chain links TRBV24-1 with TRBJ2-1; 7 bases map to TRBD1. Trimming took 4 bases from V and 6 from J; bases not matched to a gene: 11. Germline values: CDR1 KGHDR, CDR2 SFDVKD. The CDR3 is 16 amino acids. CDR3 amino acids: CATSDLLYGTANEQFF. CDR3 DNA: TGTGCCACCAGTGACTTGTTGTACGGGACAGCCAATGAGCAGTTCTTC.

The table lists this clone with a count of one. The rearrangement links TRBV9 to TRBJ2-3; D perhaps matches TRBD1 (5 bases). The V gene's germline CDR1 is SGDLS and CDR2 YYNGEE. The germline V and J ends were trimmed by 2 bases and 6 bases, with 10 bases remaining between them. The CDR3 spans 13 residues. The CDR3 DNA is TGTGCCAGCAGCGTGAAAACAGGCGATACGCAGTATTTT. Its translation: CASSVKTGDTQYF. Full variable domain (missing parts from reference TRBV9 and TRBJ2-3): DSGVTQTPKHLITATGQRVTLRCSPRSGDLSVYWYQQSLDQGLQFLIQYYNGEERAKGNILERFSAQQFPDLHSELNLSSLELGDSALYFCASSVKTGDTQYFGPGTRLTVL.

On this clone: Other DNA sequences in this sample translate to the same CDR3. This CDR3 is CASSLVAGAYNEQFF. In nucleotides, the CDR3 is TGCGCCAGCAGCTTGGTAGCGGGGGCTTACAATGAGCAGTTCTTC. V and J are TRBV5-1 and TRBJ2-1; 9 bases fit TRBD2. Per germline, CDR1 SGHRS and CDR2 YFSETQ. The length of the CDR3 is 15 residues. Trimming at V came to 0 bases and at J to 4 bases, leaving 2 bases not matched to a gene. Filled out from reference TRBV5-1 and TRBJ2-1, the complete variable domain reads KAGVTQTPRYLIKTRGQQVTLSCSPISGHRSVSWYQQTPGQGLQFLFEYFSETQRNKGNFPGRFSGRQFSNSRSEMNVSTLELGDSALYLCASSLVAGAYNEQFFGPGTRLTVL.

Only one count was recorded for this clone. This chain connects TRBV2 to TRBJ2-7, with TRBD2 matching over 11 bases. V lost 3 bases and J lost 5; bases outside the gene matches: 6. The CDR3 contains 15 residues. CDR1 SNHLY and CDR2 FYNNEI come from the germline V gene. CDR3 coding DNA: TGTGCCAGCAGTGAGGAACTAGCGGGAGACGACGAGCAGTACTTC. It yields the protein CASSEELAGDDEQYF.

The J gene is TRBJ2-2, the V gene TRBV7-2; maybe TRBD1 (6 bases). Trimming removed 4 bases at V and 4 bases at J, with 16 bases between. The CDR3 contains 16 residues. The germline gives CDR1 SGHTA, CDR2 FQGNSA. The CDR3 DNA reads TGTGCCAGCAGCTCGAATCCGGGACAACCCACCGGGGAGCTGTTTTTT. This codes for CASSSNPGQPTGELFF.

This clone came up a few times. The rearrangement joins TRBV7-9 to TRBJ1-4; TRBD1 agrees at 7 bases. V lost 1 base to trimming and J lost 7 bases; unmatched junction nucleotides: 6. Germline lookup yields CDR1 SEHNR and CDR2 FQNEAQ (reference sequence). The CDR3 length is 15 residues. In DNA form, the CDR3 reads TGTGCCAGCAGCTTAGAAGGGACAGTACCTGAAAAACTGTTTTTT. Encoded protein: CASSLEGTVPEKLFF.